These 5 T cell receptor beta chains originate from one sample sequenced in a study of cytomegalovirus exposure and HLA in healthy donors (dated by TCRdb to the late 2010s). Library generation was performed with the immunoSEQ multiplex PCR assay. For the multiplex PCR, a mixture combining 60 forward primers for TCR Vbeta segments and 13 reverse primers for TCR Jbeta segments was used. What TCRdb holds here is the immuneACCESS table cut down to in-frame rearrangements. Part of the clones is not present; checked against another copy, under half of the missing clones reflect an unresolved V gene, and the others are unexplained. The sample table holds 120,000 or so clones, of which 10% were seen once. Jointly, the top ten make up approximately 4.5% of the sample. The sample consisted of PBMCs. The receptors were gathered from a woman aged 18-29 years in good health and CMV-seropositive.

The V and J genes are TRBV5-1 and TRBJ1-2; D possibly corresponds to TRBD1 (6 bases). Germline lookup yields CDR1 SGHRS and CDR2 YFSETQ. The CDR3 consists of 14 residues. Trimming stripped 2 bases from V and 5 bases from J, with 13 bases between. CDR3: CASSLTGTTYGYTF. The DNA of the CDR3 is TGCGCCAGCAGCTTAACAGGGACAACTTATGGCTACACCTTC.

This clone was detected only a few times. V is TRBV2 and J is TRBJ2-7, with 7 bases that match TRBD2. In germline, CDR1 is SNHLY, CDR2 FYNNEI. The V and J ends lost 6 bases and 0 bases, in that order; junction bases with no gene match: 8. CDR3 length equals 15 residues. Here the CDR3 DNA reads TGTGCCAGCAGATTCGGGGAGGGACTCTCCTACGAGCAGTACTTC. Amino acids: CASRFGEGLSYEQYF.

This clone was seen a handful of times. The J gene is TRBJ2-7, the V gene TRBV6-1, with D possibly TRBD2 on 5 matching bases. Trimming removed 6 bases at V and 2 bases at J, with 17 bases between. CDR1 and CDR2 (germline): MNHNS, SASEGT. The CDR3 sequence is 15 residues long. The CDR3 nucleotides are TGTGCCAGCAGGAGGCGGGTCCAGGCTCCCTACGAGCAGTACTTC. Translated, it gives CASRRRVQAPYEQYF.

This chain uses TRBV28 with TRBJ1-4; D is perhaps TRBD1 (5 bases). The CDR3 extends over 13 amino acids. Looked up from germline, CDR1 is MDHEN and CDR2 is SYDVKM. V was pared by 10 bases and J by 2 bases, with 11 bases between. CDR3 nucleotide sequence: TGTGCCACTCGAAGGGGTACTAATGAAAAACTGTTTTTT. Translated: CATRRGTNEKLFF. Using reference TRBV28 and TRBJ1-4 for the parts outside the CDR3, the full variable domain is DVKVTQSSRYLVKRTGEKVFLECVQDMDHENMFWYRQDPGLGLRLIYFSYDVKMKEKGDIPEGYSVSREKKERFSLILESASTNQTSMYLCATRRGTNEKLFFGSGTQLSVL.

There are a few counts of this clone. The CDR3 protein is CATRGEGYGYTF. CDR3 DNA: TGTGCCACCCGAGGAGAGGGATATGGCTACACCTTC. J is TRBJ1-2 and V is TRBV19; no reliable D call. CDR3 length equals 12 residues. Germline V gene lookup returns CDR1 LNHDA and CDR2 SQIVND (reference sequence). V lost 10 bases to trimming and J lost 5 bases, with 14 bases between them.